Reported below is one T cell receptor beta chain. TCRdb keeps only in-frame clones here, not all; method: immunoSEQ multiplex PCR. The sample contains tens of thousands of clones, roughly 89% of which appear only once. This record belongs to a study of T cell changes during pregnancy in multiple sclerosis. Germline CDR1 is LNHDA and CDR2 is SQIVND (reference sequence). The CDR3 covers 14 residues. Trimming shortened V by 4 bases and J by 4 bases, and 13 bases separated the two germline ends. Sequencing used peripheral blood, obtained after pregnancy. This receptor was identified in a female donor in good health, enrolled as a control in a pregnancy study. V usage is TRBV19 and J usage is TRBJ1-1, with TRBD1 as a possible D gene (6 bases). The CDR3 DNA follows: TGTGCCAGTAGTACTCGGGGGGCGAGCACTGAAGCTTTCTTT. Its protein is CASSTRGASTEAFF. Using reference TRBV19 and TRBJ1-1 for the parts outside the CDR3, the full variable domain is DGGITQSPKYLFRKEGQNVTLSCEQNLNHDAMYWYRQDPGQGLRLIYYSQIVNDFQKGDIAEGYSVSREKKESFPLTVTSAQKNPTAFYLCASSTRGASTEAFFGQGTRLTVV.